Below are 14 T cell receptor beta chains sequenced from a single sample in a study of blood T cell repertoires in COVID-19. Some clones are missing from TCRdb's copy, which holds only in-frame ones; the method was immunoSEQ multiplex PCR. The sample lists about 330,000 clones; over 75% were seen once. The sample comprised PBMCs or T cells enriched from blood (not recorded which). These TCRs come from a woman aged 25 to 39 who had recovered from COVID-19.

This clone was seen once. The chain has TRBV3-1 (or the pseudogene TRBV3-2) and TRBJ2-3; 9 bases agree with TRBD1. Germline V gene data show CDR1 as LGHDT and CDR2 as YNNKEL (reference sequence). The trim removed 6 bases at V and 3 bases at J, leaving 7 bases unmatched. The CDR3 loop spans 15 amino acids. As DNA, the CDR3 is TGTGCCAGCAGGAAACAGGGGGCCGGGACAGATACGCAGTATTTT. This sequence encodes CASRKQGAGTDTQYF.

The V call is TRBV30, the J call TRBJ1-3, with TRBD1 as a possible D gene (6 bases). CDR1 GTSNPN and CDR2 SVGIG come from the germline V gene (reference sequence). Trimming took 3 bases from V and 4 from J, leaving 13 bases between them. This CDR3 contains 14 residues. The CDR3 loop reads CAWSVQGSGNTIYF. Written as DNA, the CDR3 is TGTGCCTGGAGCGTACAGGGTTCAGGAAACACCATATATTTT.

The gene calls are TRBV7-8 and TRBJ2-7, with 9 bases fitting TRBD1. V lost 8 bases to trimming and J lost 2 bases; unmatched junction nucleotides: 7. The V gene's germline CDR1 is SGHVS and CDR2 FQNEAQ. CDR3 length: 14 amino acids. The CDR3 loop reads CASSRGTGTYEQYF. The CDR3 DNA reads TGTGCCAGCTCTCGGGGGACAGGGACCTACGAGCAGTACTTC. Using reference TRBV7-8 and TRBJ2-7 for the parts outside the CDR3, the full variable domain is GAGVSQSPRYKVAKRGQDVALRCDPISGHVSLFWYQQALGQGPEFLTYFQNEAQLDKSGLPSDRFFAERPEGSVSTLKIQRTQQEDSAVYLCASSRGTGTYEQYFGPGTRLTVT.

The chain uses TRBV19 and TRBJ2-7; TRBD1 might be the D (6 bases). This CDR3 is 14 amino acids long. The germline V gene has CDR1 LNHDA and CDR2 SQIVND (reference sequence). V was trimmed by 5 bases and J by 3 bases, leaving 14 bases between them. This CDR3 is CASSPDRNLYEQYF. The DNA of the CDR3 is TGTGCCAGTAGTCCCGACAGGAACCTCTACGAGCAGTACTTC.

The CDR3 spells CASSLSGKENYGYTF. The DNA for the CDR3 is TGCGCCAGCAGCTTATCAGGGAAGGAAAACTATGGCTACACCTTC. The rearrangement joins TRBV5-1 to TRBJ1-2; possibly TRBD1 for D (5 bases). Trimming shortened V by 2 bases and J by 2 bases, and 13 bases separated the two germline ends. The germline V gene has CDR1 SGHRS and CDR2 YFSETQ. The CDR3 has 15 amino acids.

The chain links TRBV27 to TRBJ2-3; TRBD1 aligns across 7 bases. V was clipped by 8 bases and J by 6 bases; unmatched bases: 17. The V gene's germline CDR1 is MNHEY and CDR2 SMNVEV (reference sequence). This CDR3 is built from 16 residues. The CDR3 DNA is TGTGCCAGCGGACGCAATGACAGGGATCGTACTGATACGCAGTATTTT. This codes for CASGRNDRDRTDTQYF.

The CDR3 region is CASSQRHRAGMNTEAFF. CDR3 nucleotide sequence: TGCGCCAGCAGCCAACGCCACAGGGCCGGGATGAACACTGAAGCTTTCTTT. The chain has TRBV4-3 and TRBJ1-1, with a possible D match to TRBD1 (6 bases). Trimming shortened V by 2 bases and J by 0 bases, and 16 bases separated the two germline ends. The germline V gene has CDR1 LGHNA and CDR2 YSLEER. CDR3 size: 17 residues.

CDR3 amino acids: CASSAHRGFSWAFF. The DNA of the CDR3 is TGTGCCAGCAGCGCCCATAGAGGGTTCTCTTGGGCTTTCTTT. V gene TRBV11-2 combines with J gene TRBJ1-1, with unresolved D. Germline V CDR1 and CDR2: SGHAT, FQNNGV. The CDR3 consists of 14 residues. With 5 bases removed from V and 11 bases from J, the gap between germline ends came to 21 bases. Full variable domain (outside the CDR3, taken from reference TRBV11-2 and TRBJ1-1): EAGVAQSPRYKIIEKRQSVAFWCNPISGHATLYWYQQILGQGPKLLIQFQNNGVVDDSQLPKDRFSAERLKGVDSTLKIQPAKLEDSAVYLCASSAHRGFSWAFFGQGTRLTVV.

The chain joins TRBV12-1 to TRBJ2-5; TRBD2 reflects the table's D call only, with no check against the DNA. TRBV12-1 is a listed pseudogene. This CDR3 has 17 amino acids. In DNA, the CDR3 is TGTGCCAGCAGCCCTGGGGCTAGCGGGGGCCTCCGAGAGACCCAGTACTTC. This gives the protein CASSPGASGGLRETQYF.

The chain carries TRBV4-1 and TRBJ1-2; D is unresolved. CDR3 length equals 14 residues. V was trimmed by 0 bases and J by 3 bases, leaving 8 bases between them. Germline V lookup: CDR1 MGHRA, CDR2 YSYEKL. CDR3 loop: CASSQEQRDYGYTF. In DNA form, the CDR3 reads TGCGCCAGCAGCCAAGAGCAGCGGGACTATGGCTACACCTTC.

The chain links TRBV4-1 to TRBJ1-2; a possible D gene is TRBD1 (6 bases). V was shortened by 0 bases and J by 3 bases, with 11 bases between the two germline ends. Looked up from germline, CDR1 is MGHRA and CDR2 is YSYEKL. The CDR3 is made up of 15 amino acids. DNA of the CDR3: TGCGCCAGCAGCCAAGAACCAGGGGCCCACTATGGCTACACCTTC. Its translation: CASSQEPGAHYGYTF.

This sequence joins TRBV28 and TRBJ2-7; tentatively, D is TRBD1 (6 bases). Germline CDR1 is MDHEN and CDR2 is SYDVKM. The ends were cut back, 5 bases at V and 4 bases at J, with 15 bases in the middle. The CDR3 is 14 residues long. CDR3 protein: CASSILQQGYEQYF. The CDR3 bases are TGTGCCAGCAGTATTTTACAACAGGGTTACGAGCAGTACTTC.

The chain combines TRBV2 with TRBJ2-7, with a weak D call TRBD2 (5 bases). CDR3 length equals 12 residues. Germline V gene lookup returns CDR1 SNHLY and CDR2 FYNNEI. Trimming shortened V by 7 bases and J by 3 bases, and 10 bases separated the two germline ends. This CDR3 reads CASTSTSYEQYF. The CDR3, as DNA: TGTGCCAGCACTAGCACCAGCTACGAGCAGTACTTC.

The V gene is TRBV3-1 (or the pseudogene TRBV3-2), the J gene TRBJ1-2; the match to TRBD1 covers 7 bases. The CDR3 sequence is 15 residues long. Germline V gives CDR1 LGHDT, CDR2 YNNKEL (reference sequence). V shed 5 bases, J shed 1 base, and the junction held 7 bases outside the gene matches. The CDR3 bases are TGTGCCAGCAGCTTCGGGACAGACAATAACTATGGCTACACCTTC. Its protein product is CASSFGTDNNYGYTF.